This T cell receptor (beta chain) comes out of a study of blood T cell repertoires in COVID-19. Repertoires were generated with immunoSEQ multiplex PCR, while TCRdb's copy carries only in-frame clones and drops some. The repertoire holds under 130,000 clones, with roughly 84% as singletons. This CDR3 comprises 12 residues. Germline loops: CDR1 MRHNA, CDR2 SNTAGT. Trimming left V 3 bases short and J 4 bases short, with 6 bases between. The sample consisted of peripheral blood. This receptor was identified in a human donor in a cohort sampled during active COVID-19. The rearrangement joins TRBV6-4 to TRBJ1-2; TRBD1 is a possible D gene (5 bases). In DNA form, the CDR3 reads TGTGCCAGCAGTGAGCAGGGCTATGGCTACACCTTC. Translating gives CASSEQGYGYTF.